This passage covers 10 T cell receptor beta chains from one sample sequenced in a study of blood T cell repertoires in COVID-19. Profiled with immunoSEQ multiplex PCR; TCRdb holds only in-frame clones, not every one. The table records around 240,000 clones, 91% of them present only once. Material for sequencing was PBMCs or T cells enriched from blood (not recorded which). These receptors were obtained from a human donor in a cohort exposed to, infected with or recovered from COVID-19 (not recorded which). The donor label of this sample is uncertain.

This CDR3 reads CASSFSGTGFSPLHF. CDR3 bases: TGTGCCAGCAGCTTCTCCGGGACAGGGTTTTCACCCCTCCACTTT. The chain joins TRBV5-6 to TRBJ1-6; 9 nucleotides match TRBD1. The CDR3 length is 15 residues. Germline V gene sequence: CDR1 SGHDT, CDR2 YYEEEE. Trimming took 2 bases from V and 9 from J; bases not matched to a gene: 6.

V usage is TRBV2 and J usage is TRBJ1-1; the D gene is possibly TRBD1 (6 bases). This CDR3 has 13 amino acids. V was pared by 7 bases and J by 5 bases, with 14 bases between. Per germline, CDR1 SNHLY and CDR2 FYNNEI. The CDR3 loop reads CASNREGITEAFF. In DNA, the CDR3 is TGTGCCAGCAACAGGGAAGGGATAACTGAAGCTTTCTTT.

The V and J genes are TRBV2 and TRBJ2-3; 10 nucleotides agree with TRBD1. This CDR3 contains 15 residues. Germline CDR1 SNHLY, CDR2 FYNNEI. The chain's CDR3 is CATIRDRGRTDTQYF. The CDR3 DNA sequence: TGTGCTACGATAAGGGACAGGGGAAGAACAGATACGCAGTATTTT. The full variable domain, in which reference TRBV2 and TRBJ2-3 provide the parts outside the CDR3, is EPEVTQTPSHQVTQMGQEVILRCVPISNHLYFYWYRQILGQKVEFLVSFYNNEISEKSEIFDDQFSVERPDGSNFTLKIRSTKLEDSAMYFCATIRDRGRTDTQYFGPGTRLTVL.

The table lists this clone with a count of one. The CDR3 protein is CASSPDEPRGEQYF. The DNA for the CDR3 is TGTGCCAGCTCACCCGACGAACCCCGGGGCGAGCAGTACTTC. The V call is TRBV18, the J call TRBJ2-7, with D perhaps matching TRBD2 (5 bases). Deletions cut 3 bases from V and 6 bases from J, with 15 bases between. The CDR3 covers 14 residues. The germline V gene has CDR1 KGHSH and CDR2 LQKENI.

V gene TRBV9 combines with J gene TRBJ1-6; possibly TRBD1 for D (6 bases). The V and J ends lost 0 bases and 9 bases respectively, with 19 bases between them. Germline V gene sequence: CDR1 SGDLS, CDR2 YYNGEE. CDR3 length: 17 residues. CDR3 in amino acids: CASSVAPQETQGSPLHF. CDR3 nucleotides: TGTGCCAGCAGCGTAGCCCCCCAAGAAACACAGGGTTCACCCCTCCACTTT.

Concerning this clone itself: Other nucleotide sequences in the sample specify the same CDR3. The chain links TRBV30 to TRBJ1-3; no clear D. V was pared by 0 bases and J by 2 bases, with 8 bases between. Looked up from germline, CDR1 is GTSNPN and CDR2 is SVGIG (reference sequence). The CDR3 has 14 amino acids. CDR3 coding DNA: TGTGCCTGGAGTGTAAGCGGAGCTGGAAACACCATATATTTT. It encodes CAWSVSGAGNTIYF.

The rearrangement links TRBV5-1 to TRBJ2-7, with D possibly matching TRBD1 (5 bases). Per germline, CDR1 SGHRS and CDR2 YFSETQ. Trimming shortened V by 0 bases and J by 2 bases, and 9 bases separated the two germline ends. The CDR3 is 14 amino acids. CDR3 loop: CASSLAAGPYEQYF. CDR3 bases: TGCGCCAGCAGCTTGGCTGCAGGGCCCTACGAGCAGTACTTC.

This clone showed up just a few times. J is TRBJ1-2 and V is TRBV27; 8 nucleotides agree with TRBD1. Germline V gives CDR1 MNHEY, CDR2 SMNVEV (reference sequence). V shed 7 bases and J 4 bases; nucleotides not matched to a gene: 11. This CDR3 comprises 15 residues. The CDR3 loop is CASNNQGARVYGYTF. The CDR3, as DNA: TGTGCCAGCAATAACCAGGGGGCGAGGGTCTATGGCTACACCTTC.

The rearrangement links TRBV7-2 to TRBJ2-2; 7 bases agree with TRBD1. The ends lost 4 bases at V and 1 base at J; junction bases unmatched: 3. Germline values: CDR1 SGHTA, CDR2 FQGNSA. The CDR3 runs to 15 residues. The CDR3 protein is CASSSTGKNTGELFF. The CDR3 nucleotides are TGTGCCAGCAGCTCGACAGGGAAGAACACCGGGGAGCTGTTTTTT.

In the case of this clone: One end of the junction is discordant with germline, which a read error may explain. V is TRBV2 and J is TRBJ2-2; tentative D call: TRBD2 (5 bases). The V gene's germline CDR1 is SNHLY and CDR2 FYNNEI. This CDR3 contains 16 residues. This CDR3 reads CASSEGSSQNTGELFF. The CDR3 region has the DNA TGTGCCAGCAGCGAAGGGAGTAGCCAAAACACCGGGGAGCTGTTTTTT.